Sequencing of this T cell receptor (beta chain) was carried out in a study of cytomegalovirus exposure and HLA in healthy donors. Germline V lookup: CDR1 SGHRS, CDR2 YFSETQ. V was clipped by 5 bases and J by 7 bases; unmatched bases: 9. There are 15 residues in the CDR3. The table lists this clone with a few counts. It was with 60 Vbeta and 13 Jbeta primers that the PCR ran. Assay: immunoSEQ multiplex PCR; the TCRdb copy retains only in-frame clones and omits some. The sample includes roughly 70,000 clones, under 80% of them seen just once. What was sequenced was PBMCs. The sequence was collected from a male donor in good health and CMV-seropositive. The chain recombines TRBV5-1 with TRBJ1-6, with 7 positions matching TRBD1. The CDR3 reads CASRPRQGSNSPLHF. The DNA of the CDR3 is TGCGCCAGCAGACCTCGACAGGGATCGAATTCACCCCTCCACTTT. The entire variable domain, with the rest obtained from reference TRBV5-1 and TRBJ1-6, is as follows: KAGVTQTPRYLIKTRGQQVTLSCSPISGHRSVSWYQQTPGQGLQFLFEYFSETQRNKGNFPGRFSGRQFSNSRSEMNVSTLELGDSALYLCASRPRQGSNSPLHFGNGTRLTVT.